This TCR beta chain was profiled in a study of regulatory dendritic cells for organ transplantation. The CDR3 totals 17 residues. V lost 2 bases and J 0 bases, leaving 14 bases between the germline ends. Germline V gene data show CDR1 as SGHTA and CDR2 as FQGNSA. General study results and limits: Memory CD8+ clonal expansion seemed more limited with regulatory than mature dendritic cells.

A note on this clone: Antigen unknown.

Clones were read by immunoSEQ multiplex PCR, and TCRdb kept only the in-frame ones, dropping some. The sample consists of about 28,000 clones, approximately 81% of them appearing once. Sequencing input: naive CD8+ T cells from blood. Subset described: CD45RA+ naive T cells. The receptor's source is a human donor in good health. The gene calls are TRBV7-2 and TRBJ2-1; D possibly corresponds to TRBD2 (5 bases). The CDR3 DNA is TGTGCCAGCAGCTTAATCATCAGTGGGAGCTCCTACAATGAGCAGTTCTTC. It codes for CASSLIISGSSYNEQFF.